The source of this T cell receptor beta chain is a study of blood T cell repertoires in COVID-19. Study-level information: T cells, B-cell-depleted T cells, or PBMCs supplied cDNA or gDNA.

Methods used by the authors: Counts of nucleated cells, estimated from reference gene primer amplification, were obtained. TCRdb's table, derived via immunoSEQ multiplex PCR, lists solely in-frame clones and lacks some. Clonal size and the V and J genes are those of that table, whereas D and trimming came from the DNA. Of approximately 220,000 clones listed, 65% to 90% are singletons. Trimming took 3 bases from V and 2 from J; bases not matched to a gene: 7. The CDR3 is made up of 16 amino acids. Germline V lookup: CDR1 MGHRA, CDR2 YSYEKL. V usage is TRBV4-1 and J usage is TRBJ2-5; 9 nucleotides align to TRBD2. The TCR originated in a man aged 45-65 years with acute or convalescent COVID-19. The material sequenced was peripheral blood. In DNA form, the CDR3 reads TGCGCCAGCAGCCAGAAGACTAGCGGCGTACAAGAGACCCAGTACTTC. Translation: CASSQKTSGVQETQYF.